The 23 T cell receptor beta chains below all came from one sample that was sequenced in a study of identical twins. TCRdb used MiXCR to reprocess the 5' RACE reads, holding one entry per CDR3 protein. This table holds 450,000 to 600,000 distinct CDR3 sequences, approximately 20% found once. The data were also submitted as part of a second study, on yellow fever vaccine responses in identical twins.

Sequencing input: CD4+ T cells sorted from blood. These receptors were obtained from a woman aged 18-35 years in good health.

The CDR3 spells CASSPQLAGGPSDTQYF. The DNA for the CDR3 is TGTGCCAGCAGCCCACAACTAGCGGGGGGGCCATCCGATACGCAGTATTTT. The chain links TRBV7-9 to TRBJ2-3, with 13 bases that match TRBD2. The CDR3 runs to 17 residues. Germline assignment: CDR1 SEHNR and CDR2 FQNEAQ (reference sequence). After removal of 5 bases from V and 6 bases from J, the junction contained 11 bases not matched to a gene. The whole variable domain, remainder taken from reference TRBV7-9 and TRBJ2-3, is DTGVSQNPRHKITKRGQNVTFRCDPISEHNRLYWYRQTLGQGPEFLTYFQNEAQLEKSRLLSDRFSAERPKGSFSTLEIQRTEQGDSAMYLCASSPQLAGGPSDTQYFGPGTRLTVL.

The CDR3 region has the DNA TGCAGTGCTAGGGACAGCTCCTTCTCCACTCAGCCCCAGCATTTT. Translation: CSARDSSFSTQPQHF. J is TRBJ1-5 and V is TRBV20-1, with a weak D call TRBD1 (6 bases). The V gene lost 3 bases and the J gene lost 6 bases, with 18 bases spanning the gap. The CDR3 is 15 amino acids. Germline assignment: CDR1 DFQATT and CDR2 SNEGSKA (reference sequence).

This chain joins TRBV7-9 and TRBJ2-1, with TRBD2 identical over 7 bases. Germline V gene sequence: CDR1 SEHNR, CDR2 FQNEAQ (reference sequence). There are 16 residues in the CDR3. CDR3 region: CVSGGTLWLGYNEQFF. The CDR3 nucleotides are TGTGTATCGGGAGGCACACTCTGGCTAGGCTACAATGAGCAGTTCTTC. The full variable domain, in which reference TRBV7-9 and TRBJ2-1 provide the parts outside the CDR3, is DTGVSQNPRHKITKRGQNVTFRCDPISEHNRLYWYRQTLGQGPEFLTYFQNEAQLEKSRLLSDRFSAERPKGSFSTLEIQRTEQGDSAMYLCVSGGTLWLGYNEQFFGPGTRLTVL.

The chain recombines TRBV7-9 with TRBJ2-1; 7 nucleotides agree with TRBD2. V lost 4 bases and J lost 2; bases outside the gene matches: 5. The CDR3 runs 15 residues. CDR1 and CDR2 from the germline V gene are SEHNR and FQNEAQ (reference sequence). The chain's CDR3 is CASSSLADTYNEQFF. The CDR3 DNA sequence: TGTGCCAGCAGCTCTCTAGCGGATACCTACAATGAGCAGTTCTTC.

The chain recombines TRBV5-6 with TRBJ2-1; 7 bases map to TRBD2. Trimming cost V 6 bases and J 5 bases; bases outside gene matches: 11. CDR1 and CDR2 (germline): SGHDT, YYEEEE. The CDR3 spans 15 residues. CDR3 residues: CASNGLGAGNNEQFF. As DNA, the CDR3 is TGTGCCAGCAACGGCCTCGGAGCGGGGAACAATGAGCAGTTCTTC.

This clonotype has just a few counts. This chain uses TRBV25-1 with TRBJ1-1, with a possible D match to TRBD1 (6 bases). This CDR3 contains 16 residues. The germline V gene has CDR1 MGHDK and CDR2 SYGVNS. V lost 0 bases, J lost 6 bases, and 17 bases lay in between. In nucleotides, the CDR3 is TGTGCCAGCAGTGAATATTACGAGGGGGGTGAACCTGAAGCTTTCTTT. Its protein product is CASSEYYEGGEPEAFF.

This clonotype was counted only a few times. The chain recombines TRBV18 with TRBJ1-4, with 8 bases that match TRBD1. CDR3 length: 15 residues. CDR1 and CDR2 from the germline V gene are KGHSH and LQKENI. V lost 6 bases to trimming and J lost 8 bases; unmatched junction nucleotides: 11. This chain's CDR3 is CASSPGQDPREKLFF. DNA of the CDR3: TGTGCCAGCTCCCCGGGACAGGATCCACGGGAAAAACTGTTTTTT. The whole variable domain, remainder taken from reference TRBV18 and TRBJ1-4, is NAGVMQNPRHLVRRRGQEARLRCSPMKGHSHVYWYRQLPEEGLKFMVYLQKENIIDESGMPKERFSAEFPKEGPSILRIQQVVRGDSAAYFCASSPGQDPREKLFFGSGTQLSVL.

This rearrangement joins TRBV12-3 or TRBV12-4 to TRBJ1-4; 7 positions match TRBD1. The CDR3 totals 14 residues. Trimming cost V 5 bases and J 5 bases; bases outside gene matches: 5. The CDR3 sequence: CASSPTGMNEKLFF. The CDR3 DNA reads TGTGCCAGCAGTCCGACAGGGATGAATGAAAAACTGTTTTTT.

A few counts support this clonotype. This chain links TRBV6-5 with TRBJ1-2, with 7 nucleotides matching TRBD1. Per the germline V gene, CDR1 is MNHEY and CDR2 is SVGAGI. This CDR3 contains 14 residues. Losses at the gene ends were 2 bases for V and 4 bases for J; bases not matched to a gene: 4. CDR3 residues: CASSYLGQTYGYTF. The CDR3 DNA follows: TGTGCCAGCAGTTACCTGGGACAGACCTATGGCTACACCTTC.

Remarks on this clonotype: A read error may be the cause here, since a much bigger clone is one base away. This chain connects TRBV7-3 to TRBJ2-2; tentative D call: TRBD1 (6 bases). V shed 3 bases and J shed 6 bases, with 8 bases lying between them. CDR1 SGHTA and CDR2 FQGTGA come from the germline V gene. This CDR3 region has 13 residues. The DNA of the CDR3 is TGTGCCAGCAGCTTGTGGGGGCCCGGGGAGCTGTTTTTT. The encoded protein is CASSLWGPGELFF. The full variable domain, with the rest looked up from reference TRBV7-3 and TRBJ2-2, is GAGVSQTPSNKVTEKGKYVELRCDPISGHTALYWYRQSLGQGPEFLIYFQGTGAADDSGLPNDRFFAVRPEGSVSTLKIQRTERGDSAVYLCASSLWGPGELFFGEGSRLTVL.

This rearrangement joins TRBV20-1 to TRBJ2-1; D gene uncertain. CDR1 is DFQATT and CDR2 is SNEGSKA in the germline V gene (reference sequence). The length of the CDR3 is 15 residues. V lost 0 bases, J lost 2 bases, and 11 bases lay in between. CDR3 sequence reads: CSAREYGSTYNEQFF. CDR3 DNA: TGCAGTGCTAGAGAATACGGGTCGACCTACAATGAGCAGTTCTTC.

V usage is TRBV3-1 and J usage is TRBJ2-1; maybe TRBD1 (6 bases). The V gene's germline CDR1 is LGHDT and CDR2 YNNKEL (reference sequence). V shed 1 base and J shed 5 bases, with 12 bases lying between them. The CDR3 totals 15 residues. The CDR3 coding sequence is TGTGCCAGCAGCCAAGTCCGACAGGAGGACAATGAGCAGTTCTTC. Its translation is CASSQVRQEDNEQFF.

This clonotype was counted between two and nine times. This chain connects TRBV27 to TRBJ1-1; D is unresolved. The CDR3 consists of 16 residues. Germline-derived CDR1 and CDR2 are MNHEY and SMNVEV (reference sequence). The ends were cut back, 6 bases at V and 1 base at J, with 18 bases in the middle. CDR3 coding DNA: TGTGCCAGCAGCCGCGCGAGGGTTGAGGGGAACACTGAAGCTTTCTTT. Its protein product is CASSRARVEGNTEAFF.

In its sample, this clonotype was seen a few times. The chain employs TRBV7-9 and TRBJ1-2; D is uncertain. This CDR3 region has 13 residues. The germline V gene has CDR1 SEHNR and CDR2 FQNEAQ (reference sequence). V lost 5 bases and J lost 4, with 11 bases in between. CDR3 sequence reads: CASSPLWGYGYTF. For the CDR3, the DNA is TGTGCCAGCAGCCCACTCTGGGGCTATGGCTACACCTTC.

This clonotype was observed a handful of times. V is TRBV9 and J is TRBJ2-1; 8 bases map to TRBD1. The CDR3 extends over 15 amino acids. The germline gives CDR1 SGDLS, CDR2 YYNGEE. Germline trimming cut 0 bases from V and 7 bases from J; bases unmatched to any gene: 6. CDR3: CASSVGQGAHNEQFF. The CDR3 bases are TGTGCCAGCAGCGTAGGTCAGGGGGCGCATAATGAGCAGTTCTTC.

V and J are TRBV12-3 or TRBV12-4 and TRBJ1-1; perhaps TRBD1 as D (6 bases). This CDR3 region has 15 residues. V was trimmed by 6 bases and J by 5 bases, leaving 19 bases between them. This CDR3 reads CASSIAGGFGTEAFF. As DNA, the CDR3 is TGTGCCAGCAGCATTGCGGGGGGCTTTGGGACTGAAGCTTTCTTT.

Here the CDR3 reads CASSLGGLHTGELFF. The CDR3 coding sequence is TGTGCCAGCAGCCTAGGGGGACTTCACACCGGGGAGCTGTTTTTT. The J gene is TRBJ2-2, the V gene TRBV12-3 or TRBV12-4; D is possibly TRBD1 or TRBD2 (6 bases each). V was clipped by 6 bases and J by 3 bases, with 14 bases between them. The CDR3 length is 15 residues.

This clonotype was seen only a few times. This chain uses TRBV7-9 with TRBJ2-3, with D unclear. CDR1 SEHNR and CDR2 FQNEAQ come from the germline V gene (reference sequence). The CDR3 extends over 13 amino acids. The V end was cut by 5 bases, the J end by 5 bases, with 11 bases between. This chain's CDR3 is CASSAHLVDTQYF. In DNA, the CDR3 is TGTGCCAGCAGCGCCCACCTGGTAGATACGCAGTATTTT.

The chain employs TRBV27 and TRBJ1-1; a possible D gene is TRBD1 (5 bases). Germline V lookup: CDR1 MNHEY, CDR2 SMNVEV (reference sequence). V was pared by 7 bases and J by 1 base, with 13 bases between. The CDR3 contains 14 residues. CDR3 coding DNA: TGTGCCAGCAAGAGCGGACAATCGAACACTGAAGCTTTCTTT. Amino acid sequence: CASKSGQSNTEAFF.

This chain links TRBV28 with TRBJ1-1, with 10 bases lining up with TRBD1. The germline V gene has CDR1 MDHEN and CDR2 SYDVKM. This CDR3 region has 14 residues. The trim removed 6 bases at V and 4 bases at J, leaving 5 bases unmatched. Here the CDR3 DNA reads TGTGCCAGCAGGGCTTGGACAGGGGGCACTGAAGCTTTCTTT. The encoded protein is CASRAWTGGTEAFF.

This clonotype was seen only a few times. This chain's CDR3 is CASSVAGSNEKLFF. The CDR3 nucleotides read TGTGCCAGCAGCGTAGCTGGCTCGAATGAAAAACTGTTTTTT. The chain has TRBV9 and TRBJ1-4, with unresolved D. The CDR3 runs to 14 residues. Germline assignment: CDR1 SGDLS and CDR2 YYNGEE. V was trimmed by 0 bases and J by 5 bases, leaving 8 bases between them.

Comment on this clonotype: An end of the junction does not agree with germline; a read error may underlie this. The CDR3: CASSLSRGRGVGDF. The CDR3 DNA sequence: TGTGCCAGCAGCTTATCCCGGGGCAGGGGCGTCGGAGACTTC. The chain has TRBV11-2 and TRBJ2-7, with D possibly matching TRBD1 (6 bases). The CDR3 sequence is 14 residues long. The germline V gene encodes CDR1 SGHAT and CDR2 FQNNGV.

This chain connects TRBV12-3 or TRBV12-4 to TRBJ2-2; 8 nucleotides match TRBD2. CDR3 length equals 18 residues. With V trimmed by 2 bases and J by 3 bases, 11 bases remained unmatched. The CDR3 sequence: CASSLPGGGQKYTGELFF. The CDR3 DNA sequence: TGTGCCAGCAGTTTACCGGGAGGGGGGCAAAAGTACACCGGGGAGCTGTTTTTT.